This TCR beta chain was profiled in a study of blood T cell repertoires in COVID-19. As for the study in general: The samples span acute and convalescent COVID-19 from the United States, Italy and Spain. Nucleic acid was either cDNA or gDNA, and it came from T cells, B-cell-depleted T cells, or PBMCs.

Original methodology: By means of reference gene primer amplification, nucleated cell counts were estimated. Sequenced by immunoSEQ multiplex PCR; TCRdb stores in-frame clones only, minus some. V, J and clone size derive from that table, while D and trimming were established from the DNA sequence. This table holds about 87,000 clones, roughly 86% found once. The CDR3 has 17 residues. Germline V lookup: CDR1 MNHEY, CDR2 SVGEGT. With V trimmed by 5 bases and J by 3 bases, 12 bases remained unmatched. The chain couples TRBV6-2 or TRBV6-3 to TRBJ1-5; 8 bases line up with TRBD1. Material: peripheral blood. This clonotype was obtained from a man aged 35 to 55 with acute or convalescent COVID-19. The CDR3 region is CASSMGWTGPHNQPQHF. CDR3 nucleotides: TGTGCCAGCAGTATGGGGTGGACAGGGCCTCACAATCAGCCCCAGCATTTT.